This T cell receptor beta chain was found in a study of blood T cell repertoires in COVID-19. Turning to the study itself: Spain, Italy and the United States supplied samples that represented acute and convalescent COVID-19. PBMCs, B-cell-depleted T cells, or T cells were the source of the cDNA or gDNA that made up the material.

Germline-derived CDR1 and CDR2 are SGHKS and YYEKEE (reference sequence). The CDR3 is made up of 16 amino acids. V dropped 3 bases and J dropped 1; count of bases not matched to a gene: 4. Study processing details: Amplification with reference gene primers provided the estimates of nucleated cell counts. Profiled with immunoSEQ multiplex PCR; TCRdb holds only in-frame clones, not every one. That table supplies the V and J calls and clone size; D and trimming were determined from the DNA. The data contain some 140,000 clones, under 80% of them singletons. The rearrangement joins TRBV5-5 to TRBJ2-1, with 10 bases that match TRBD1. The receptor comes from a man at least 80 years old with acute or convalescent COVID-19. Sequencing was carried out using peripheral blood. As DNA, the CDR3 is TGTGCCAGCAGCTGGGGACAGGGGATTTCCTACAATGAGCAGTTCTTC. This sequence encodes CASSWGQGISYNEQFF.